Included here is one T cell receptor beta chain sequence, with context. Its matching antigen is unknown. The repertoire was sequenced with immunoSEQ multiplex PCR; TCRdb's copy has only in-frame clones and lacks some. The sample has approximately 47,000 clones, about nine tenths seen once; the top ten hold roughly a sixth. Related graft donors supplied nonmyeloablative bone marrow transplants, and mixed chimerism was transient. The data belong to a study of Tregs in tolerant kidney transplant recipients. The study's findings and limits: Antigen-driven expansion was suggested because donor-specific Tregs expanded more than all Tregs in tolerant patients.

Trimming took 6 bases from V and 12 from J; bases not matched to a gene: 13. The germline gives CDR1 SGHVS, CDR2 FQNEAQ. The CDR3 runs to 16 residues. The sample in question was CD8+ T cells from blood (PBMCs), obtained 12 months after the transplant. This sequence joins TRBV7-8 and TRBJ2-1; 14 nucleotides match TRBD2. The TCR sequence derives from a human patient who received a combined kidney and bone marrow transplant. Some T cells may have come from the graft donor. The CDR3 nucleotides read TGTGCCAGCAGTCATGAAGGACTAGCGGGAGGAAAAGGGCAGTTCTTC. Protein: CASSHEGLAGGKGQFF.